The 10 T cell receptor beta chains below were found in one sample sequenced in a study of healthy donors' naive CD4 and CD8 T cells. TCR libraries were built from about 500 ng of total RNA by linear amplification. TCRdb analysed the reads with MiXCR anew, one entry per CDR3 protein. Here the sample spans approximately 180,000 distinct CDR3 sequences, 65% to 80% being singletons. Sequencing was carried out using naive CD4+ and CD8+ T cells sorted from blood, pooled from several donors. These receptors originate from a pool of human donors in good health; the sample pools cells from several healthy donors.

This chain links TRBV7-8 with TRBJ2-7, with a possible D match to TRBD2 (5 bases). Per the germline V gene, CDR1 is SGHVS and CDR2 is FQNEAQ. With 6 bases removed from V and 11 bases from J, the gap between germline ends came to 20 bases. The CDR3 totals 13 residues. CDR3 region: CASSPTSGSRKYF. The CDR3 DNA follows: TGTGCCAGCAGTCCCACTAGTGGGAGCCGTAAGTACTTC.

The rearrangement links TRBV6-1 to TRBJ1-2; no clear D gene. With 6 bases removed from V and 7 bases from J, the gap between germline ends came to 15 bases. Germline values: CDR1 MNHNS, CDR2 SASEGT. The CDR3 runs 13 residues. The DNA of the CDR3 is TGTGCCAGCAGGATGGACCCGTTGGGTGGCTACACCTTC. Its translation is CASRMDPLGGYTF.

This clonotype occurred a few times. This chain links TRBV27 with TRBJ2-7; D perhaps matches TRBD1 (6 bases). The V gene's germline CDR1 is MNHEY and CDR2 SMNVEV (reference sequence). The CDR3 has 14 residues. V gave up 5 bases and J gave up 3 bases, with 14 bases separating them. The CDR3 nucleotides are TGTGCCAGCAGTGACAGGATACCGGACTACGAGCAGTACTTC. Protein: CASSDRIPDYEQYF.

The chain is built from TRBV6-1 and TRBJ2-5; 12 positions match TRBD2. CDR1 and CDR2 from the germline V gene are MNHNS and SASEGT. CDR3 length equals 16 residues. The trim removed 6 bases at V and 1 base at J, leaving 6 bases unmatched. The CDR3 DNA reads TGTGCCAGCAGGCCGACTAGCGGGGGACTCCAAGAGACCCAGTACTTC. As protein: CASRPTSGGLQETQYF.

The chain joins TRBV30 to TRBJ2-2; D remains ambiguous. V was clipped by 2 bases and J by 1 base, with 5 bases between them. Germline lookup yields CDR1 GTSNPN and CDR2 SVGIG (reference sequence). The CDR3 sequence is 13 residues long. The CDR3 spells CAWSLGNTGELFF. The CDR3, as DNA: TGTGCCTGGAGTCTAGGGAACACCGGGGAGCTGTTTTTT.

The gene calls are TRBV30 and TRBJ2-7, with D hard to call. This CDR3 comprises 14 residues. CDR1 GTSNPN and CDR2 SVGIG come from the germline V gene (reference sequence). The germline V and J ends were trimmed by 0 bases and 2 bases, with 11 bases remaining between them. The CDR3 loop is CAWSVPPGAYEQYF. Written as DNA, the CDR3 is TGTGCCTGGAGTGTACCCCCGGGTGCCTACGAGCAGTACTTC.

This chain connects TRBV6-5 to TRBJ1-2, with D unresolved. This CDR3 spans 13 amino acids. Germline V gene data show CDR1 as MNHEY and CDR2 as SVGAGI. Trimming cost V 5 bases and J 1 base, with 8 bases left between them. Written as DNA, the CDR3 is TGTGCCAGCAGTAGATCAGTTAACTATGGCTACACCTTC. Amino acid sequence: CASSRSVNYGYTF.

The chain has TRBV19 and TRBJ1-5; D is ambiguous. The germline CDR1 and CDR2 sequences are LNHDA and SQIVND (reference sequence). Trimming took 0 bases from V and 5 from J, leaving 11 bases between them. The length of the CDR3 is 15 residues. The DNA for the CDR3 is TGTGCCAGTAGTATAGATGGAGGCGATCATCAGCCCCAGCATTTT. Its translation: CASSIDGGDHQPQHF.

CDR3: CSVGLGTGVYEQYF. The CDR3 DNA reads as TGCAGCGTTGGGTTGGGGACAGGGGTCTACGAGCAGTACTTC. The V and J genes are TRBV29-1 and TRBJ2-7, with 10 nucleotides matching TRBD1. The CDR3 sequence is 14 residues long. Looked up from germline, CDR1 is SQVTM and CDR2 is ANQGSEA. With V trimmed by 4 bases and J by 3 bases, 6 bases remained unmatched.

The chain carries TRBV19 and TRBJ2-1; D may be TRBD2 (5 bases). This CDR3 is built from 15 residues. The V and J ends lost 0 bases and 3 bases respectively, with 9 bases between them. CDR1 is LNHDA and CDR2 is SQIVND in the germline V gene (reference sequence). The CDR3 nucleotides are TGTGCCAGTAGTATAGATCGGGATGACTACAATGAGCAGTTCTTC. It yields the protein CASSIDRDDYNEQFF.